The sequence of this T cell receptor (beta chain) was determined in a study of shared clonotypes between healthy human individuals (dated by TCRdb to the early 2020s). Concerning the study at large: Three men and two women, aged 18 to 49 years, made up the cohort. To increase sequencing depth and limit assay-specific biases, TCR repertoire library preparation and sequencing were carried out by different laboratories using diverse techniques. Leukapheresis yielded between about 0.94 and 10 billion PBMCs per donor. To estimate repertoire size and how much clonotypes are shared between individuals, the study performed deep sequencing of blood TCR repertoires from a few healthy adults. For each donor, CD4 naive and CD4 memory were each run on three plates, CD8 naive on two plates, and CD8 memory on one plate.

Using the deep immunoSEQ assay, multiplex PCR amplified TCR CDR3 regions from genomic DNA. Extracted genomic DNA from each cell subset was spread evenly across all wells of several immunoSEQ 96-well plates, with each plate serving as a replicate. Each replicate PCR for sorted subsets received around 210 ng genomic DNA, equal to tens of thousands of T cell genomes. Purified libraries were measured with a Qubit 3.0 fluorometer, size-checked on a Bioanalyzer 2100, and measured again with the KAPA Library Quantification kit. Every immunoSEQ 96-well plate was sequenced on a dedicated single-read 150-cycle Illumina NextSeq 550 flow cell. The authors processed their data as follows. Because the immunoSEQ output included only junctional sequences and no quality scores, the filtering could not be the same as the filtering used for full-length reads. Sequences were annotated with PyIR, a Python wrapper for IgBLAST v1.9, using IMGT germline references to assign V/J genes and CDR3. Reads were removed for weak V/J assignments (E-value above 1e-6), missing CDR3, stop codons, out-of-frame junctions, or ambiguous translated residues. V3J clonotypes were defined as sequences sharing an identical inferred V gene, J gene, and CDR3 amino acid sequence. Percentage overlap between repertoires was calculated by dividing the number of shared unique clonotypes by the size of the smaller repertoire. Repertoire richness was assessed with RTK rarefaction, the Chao1 estimator, and Recon v2.1 estimates of unobserved clonotypes. Generation probabilities were computed with OLGA for all TCRbeta clonotypes obtained by the gDNA method from several donors. Sourced from immuneACCESS, this table was stored by TCRdb with only in-frame sequences that have V and J called. A share of the clones is absent; for the studies checked, an unresolved V gene accounts for under half, and the remainder has no known explanation. The V and J calls and clone size are taken from that table; D and trimming were inferred from the DNA. This sample holds approximately 110,000 clones; around 71% were observed only once. Together, the top ten hold 24% of the sample.

V is shortened by 5 bases, J by 0 bases, and the region joining them spans 14 bases. The CDR3 has 15 amino acids, counting the end cysteine and phenylalanine. CDR3 DNA is the only sequence kept; it has 45 bases, read in frame from the first base. The germline V gene sets CDR1 to MNHEY and CDR2 to SVGAGI. Donors were healthy HIV-negative adults with no recently reported acute infections or vaccinations. Every donor was a Caucasian adult residing in Nashville, Tennessee, USA. CD8 memory samples combined magnetically selected CD45RO+ cells with CCR7-negative CD45RA+ effector memory (TemRA) cells. After blood collection by leukapheresis, PBMCs were isolated using Ficoll-Histopaque density gradient centrifugation and then cryopreserved in the vapor phase of liquid nitrogen. Analytical flow cytometry was used to check the purity and quantity of every magnetically sorted T cell population. Each sorted fraction had its genomic DNA isolated and then quantified by UV absorbance on a Nanodrop 2000c.

Points on this clone: The antigen it recognizes is unknown. No much larger clonotype is one base removed from it; base qualities were not supplied.

General study outcomes and caveats: Rarefaction of sorted-subset datasets indicated incomplete sequencing despite the large sequencing depth. Pairwise subsampling led to the expectation that sequencing depth would affect the degree of clonotype sharing among donors. Higher generation probabilities were observed for clonotypes shared by all four sorted-subset donors than for non-shared clonotypes. The genetic and exposure-history diversity represented was limited by the small number of donors. About 4.5% of naive CD4, 3.5% of naive CD8, approximately 2.2% of memory CD4, and about 0.4% of memory CD8 clonotypes were shared across four donors. Naive subsets generally had larger estimated clonotype richness than memory subsets did. Sampling was restricted to blood, and TCR repertoires in tissues likely differ from the TCR repertoires found in blood.

Rearrangement joined TRBV6-5 to TRBJ2-7; there is no confident call for the D gene. Sequencing was carried out using memory CD8+ T cells sorted from blood. Taken with the paper, the label for cell subset or site translates to: CD45RO+ cells pooled with CCR7-negative TemRA cells. The sequence came from a woman in her 30s in good health. The DNA sequence follows: TGTGCCAGCAGTCGGCTAGGACCGACCTCCTACGAGCAGTACTTC. This codes for CASSRLGPTSYEQYF.